The 30 T cell receptor beta chains reported below all come from one sample, sequenced in a study of blood T cell repertoires in COVID-19. Using immunoSEQ multiplex PCR, the repertoire was profiled, and TCRdb retains in-frame clones only, with some absent. This sample yields under 60,000 clones, of which about 92% are seen a single time; roughly 4% belongs to the top ten. Specimen: peripheral blood. These receptors were collected from a human donor in a cohort sampled during active COVID-19.

The chain combines TRBV28 with TRBJ1-5; D not resolved. The CDR3 is 16 amino acids. V lost 6 bases and J 2 bases, leaving 17 bases between the germline ends. Germline CDR1 MDHEN, CDR2 SYDVKM. The chain's CDR3 is CASSPNLVRGNQPQHF. CDR3 coding DNA: TGTGCCAGCAGCCCCAATCTCGTCCGGGGCAATCAGCCCCAGCATTTT.

The chain uses TRBV28 and TRBJ2-7, with D perhaps TRBD2 (7 bases). Between the trimmed V and J ends, which lost 10 bases and 4 bases, there was a span of 20 bases. This CDR3 spans 14 amino acids. Germline V gene lookup returns CDR1 MDHEN and CDR2 SYDVKM. This CDR3 is CATIDGGRGYEQYF. The CDR3 region has the DNA TGTGCCACCATCGATGGGGGGCGGGGGTACGAGCAGTACTTC.

V is TRBV7-6 and J is TRBJ1-6; 7 bases are shared with TRBD1. The germline V gene has CDR1 SGHVS and CDR2 FNYEAQ. The CDR3 extends over 15 amino acids. The ends lost 5 bases at V and 7 bases at J; junction bases unmatched: 8. CDR3 coding DNA: TGTGCCAGCAGCATTCGGGACAGCATGAATTCACCCCTCCACTTT. Residues: CASSIRDSMNSPLHF.

The rearrangement joins TRBV9 to TRBJ1-1; 7 nucleotides match TRBD1. The CDR3 runs 15 residues. The J segment lost 0 bases and the V segment lost 4 bases, leaving 6 bases of the junction unmatched. Germline values: CDR1 SGDLS, CDR2 YYNGEE. This CDR3 is CASSLGQAMNTEAFF. The CDR3 DNA sequence: TGTGCCAGCAGCCTAGGACAGGCGATGAACACTGAAGCTTTCTTT. Full variable domain (remainder filled in from reference TRBV9 and TRBJ1-1): DSGVTQTPKHLITATGQRVTLRCSPRSGDLSVYWYQQSLDQGLQFLIQYYNGEERAKGNILERFSAQQFPDLHSELNLSSLELGDSALYFCASSLGQAMNTEAFFGQGTRLTVV.

V is TRBV18 and J is TRBJ2-1; TRBD2 matches 11 bases. Germline CDR1 reads KGHSH; CDR2 reads LQKENI. CDR3 length: 15 amino acids. Trimming took 3 bases from V and 9 from J; bases not matched to a gene: 7. The DNA for the CDR3 is TGTGCCAGCTCACCCCCCACTAGCGGGAGTGCTGAGCAGTTCTTC. Its translation: CASSPPTSGSAEQFF.

The V call is TRBV29-1, the J call TRBJ1-1; tentatively, D is TRBD1 (6 bases). Germline CDR1 reads SQVTM; CDR2 reads ANQGSEA. The CDR3 spans 13 residues. V was cut by 5 bases and J by 5 bases, with 15 bases left in between. The CDR3 sequence is CSVLQGLGTEAFF. The CDR3, as DNA: TGCAGCGTTCTACAGGGCTTGGGAACTGAAGCTTTCTTT.

This rearrangement joins TRBV3-1 (or the pseudogene TRBV3-2) to TRBJ2-5; D perhaps matches TRBD2 (5 bases). The V end lost 1 base, the J end lost 5 bases, and 8 bases lay between the germline ends. The CDR3 totals 13 residues. Germline CDR1 is LGHDT and CDR2 is YNNKEL (reference sequence). For the CDR3, the DNA is TGTGCCAGCAGCCAAGCCGGGGTCGAGACCCAGTACTTC. Protein product: CASSQAGVETQYF.

The chain combines TRBV5-1 with TRBJ1-1; 7 bases align to TRBD1. In germline, CDR1 is SGHRS, CDR2 YFSETQ. V lost 3 bases and J lost 2; bases outside the gene matches: 4. The CDR3 covers 14 residues. As DNA, the CDR3 is TGCGCCAGCAGCTCCGGGACAGCTAACACTGAAGCTTTCTTT. The encoded protein is CASSSGTANTEAFF.

This clone was detected once. The chain is built from TRBV5-6 and TRBJ1-4; D gene uncertain. V lost 2 bases to trimming and J lost 8 bases, with 13 bases between them. CDR3 size: 14 residues. The germline V gene encodes CDR1 SGHDT and CDR2 YYEEEE. CDR3 protein: CASSLSGDSEKLFF. The CDR3 DNA is TGTGCCAGCAGCTTATCCGGGGATAGCGAAAAACTGTTTTTT.

V usage is TRBV6-5 and J usage is TRBJ1-4; TRBD1 agrees at 11 bases. Per the germline V gene, CDR1 is MNHEY and CDR2 is SVGAGI. This CDR3 has 15 residues. Losses at the gene ends were 6 bases for V and 7 bases for J; bases not matched to a gene: 7. The CDR3 nucleotides read TGTGCCAGCAGCCATCGGACAGGGGGCCTTGAAAAACTGTTTTTT. Its protein product is CASSHRTGGLEKLFF.

The chain carries TRBV5-4 and TRBJ2-2; D might be TRBD2 (6 bases). The CDR3 extends over 16 amino acids. From germline, CDR1 is SGHNT and CDR2 YYREEE (reference sequence). Trimming cost V 0 bases and J 0 bases, with 9 bases left between them. The CDR3: CASSLEGGTNTGELFF. CDR3 in DNA: TGTGCCAGCAGCTTGGAGGGAGGCACGAACACCGGGGAGCTGTTTTTT.

V and J are TRBV3-1 (or the pseudogene TRBV3-2) and TRBJ2-7; D is uncertain. Trimming pared 1 base from V and 1 base from J, leaving 8 bases between. CDR1 and CDR2 from the germline V gene are LGHDT and YNNKEL (reference sequence). The CDR3 runs to 14 residues. Here the CDR3 DNA reads TGTGCCAGCAGCCAAGTTCCCAGATCCTACGAGCAGTACTTC. The encoded protein is CASSQVPRSYEQYF.

The chain has TRBV5-4 and TRBJ2-5; perhaps TRBD2 as D (6 bases). V lost 3 bases, J lost 1 base, and 13 bases lay in between. The CDR3 spans 15 residues. CDR1 is SGHNT, CDR2 YYREEE, per germline (reference sequence). CDR3 sequence: CASSSRRAGQETQYF. The DNA of the CDR3 is TGTGCCAGCAGCTCCCGGAGGGCAGGCCAAGAGACCCAGTACTTC.

The chain employs TRBV7-2 and TRBJ1-3; 10 positions match TRBD1. After removal of 1 base from V and 1 base from J, the junction contained 4 bases not matched to a gene. The CDR3 consists of 17 residues. Germline CDR1 reads SGHTA; CDR2 reads FQGNSA. CDR3 nucleotides: TGTGCCAGCAGCTTAGATGGACAGGGGGTATCTGGAAACACCATATATTTT. It encodes CASSLDGQGVSGNTIYF.

The rearrangement joins TRBV2 to TRBJ1-2; D perhaps matches TRBD1 (6 bases). The length of the CDR3 is 12 residues. The V gene lost 6 bases and the J gene lost 7 bases, with 12 bases spanning the gap. Germline CDR1 reads SNHLY; CDR2 reads FYNNEI. CDR3 sequence: CASRGAEIGYTF. The CDR3 nucleotides are TGTGCCAGCAGGGGGGCTGAGATTGGCTACACCTTC.

CDR3 loop: CASSSTSGRAYEQYV. CDR3 bases: TGTGCCAGCAGCTCGACTAGCGGGAGGGCCTACGAGCAGTACGTC. V usage is TRBV27 and J usage is TRBJ2-7, with 14 bases matching TRBD2. CDR3 length: 15 amino acids. V lost 6 bases to trimming and J lost 2 bases; unmatched junction nucleotides: 3. Germline V gene data show CDR1 as MNHEY and CDR2 as SMNVEV (reference sequence).

The chain employs TRBV28 and TRBJ1-5, with D uncertain. Germline values: CDR1 MDHEN, CDR2 SYDVKM. V was clipped by 3 bases and J by 9 bases, with 15 bases between them. CDR3 length: 14 residues. The CDR3 bases are TGTGCCAGCAGTTTTTCGAACTTTGCTTGGCCCCAGCATTTT. Protein product: CASSFSNFAWPQHF.

The rearrangement joins TRBV3-1 (or the pseudogene TRBV3-2) to TRBJ2-3, with TRBD2 matching over 13 bases. The germline gives CDR1 LGHDT, CDR2 YNNKEL (reference sequence). J gave up 3 bases and V 4 bases, and 7 bases lay outside the gene matches. The CDR3 totals 17 residues. CDR3 sequence (DNA): TGTGCCAGCAGCCGGACTAGCGGGAGTACTCTTACAGATACGCAGTATTTT. It translates to CASSRTSGSTLTDTQYF.

The rearrangement joins TRBV18 to TRBJ1-2; 7 bases are shared with TRBD1. The CDR3 has 12 residues. The V gene end was trimmed by 6 bases and the J gene end by 6 bases; junction bases not matched to a gene: 4. Germline lookup yields CDR1 KGHSH and CDR2 LQKENI. CDR3 bases: TGTGCCAGCTCCCAGACAGGGAATGGCTACACCTTC. As protein: CASSQTGNGYTF.

The chain has TRBV10-3 and TRBJ2-7, with D unclear. This CDR3 has 14 amino acids. The germline gives CDR1 ENHRY, CDR2 SYGVKD. Deletions cut 0 bases from V and 0 bases from J, with 6 bases between. The CDR3 loop reads CAISESASSYEQYV. For the CDR3, the DNA is TGTGCCATCAGTGAGTCGGCTAGCTCCTACGAGCAGTACGTC.

The V call is TRBV3-1 (or the pseudogene TRBV3-2), the J call TRBJ1-2, with D tentatively TRBD1 (6 bases). The CDR3 is 14 amino acids. Germline V CDR1 and CDR2: LGHDT, YNNKEL (reference sequence). V was cut by 4 bases and J by 2 bases, with 11 bases left in between. The CDR3: CASSRTELNYGYTF. In DNA form, the CDR3 reads TGTGCCAGCAGCCGGACAGAACTGAACTATGGCTACACCTTC.

V gene TRBV5-6 combines with J gene TRBJ1-2; 9 bases map to TRBD1. The CDR3 is 13 residues long. The V segment lost 6 bases and the J segment 5 bases; nucleotides outside the gene matches: 5. Germline CDR1 reads SGHDT; CDR2 reads YYEEEE. The CDR3 reads CASNLGQGYGYTF. The CDR3 DNA reads as TGTGCCAGCAACCTGGGACAGGGATATGGCTACACCTTC.

The genes are TRBV19 and TRBJ2-1, with 9 bases matching TRBD2. CDR1 is LNHDA and CDR2 is SQIVND in the germline V gene (reference sequence). The CDR3 is 15 amino acids. V gave up 6 bases and J gave up 4 bases; unmatched junction bases: 7. The chain's CDR3 is CASSLGGLAYNEQFF. The CDR3 coding sequence is TGTGCCAGTAGCCTCGGGGGACTAGCTTACAATGAGCAGTTCTTC.

The V gene is TRBV12-5, the J gene TRBJ2-7; 10 bases agree with TRBD2. There are 15 residues in the CDR3. Trimming took 6 bases from V and 0 from J; bases not matched to a gene: 5. Per germline, CDR1 LGHNT and CDR2 FRNRAP. The CDR3 loop reads CASGRSGRASYEQYV. In DNA, the CDR3 is TGTGCTAGTGGGCGAAGCGGGAGGGCCTCCTACGAGCAGTACGTC.

The gene calls are TRBV12-3 or TRBV12-4 and TRBJ1-1, with D tentatively TRBD1 (6 bases). This CDR3 spans 13 amino acids. V gave up 6 bases and J gave up 6 bases, with 14 bases separating them. The CDR3 DNA reads TGTGCCAGCAGGATGCAACAGGGTTCTGAAGCTTTCTTT. It yields the protein CASRMQQGSEAFF.

V is TRBV4-1 and J is TRBJ2-3, with a possible D match to TRBD2 (6 bases). Looked up from germline, CDR1 is MGHRA and CDR2 is YSYEKL. This CDR3 comprises 14 residues. Trimming removed 8 bases from V and 8 bases from J, with 20 bases in between. The CDR3, as DNA: TGCGCCAGCTCGTGGAGGGGCCGGAGCGGTACGCAGTATTTT. It codes for CASSWRGRSGTQYF.

This clone was found once. The chain combines TRBV30 with TRBJ2-3; D might be TRBD2 (6 bases). CDR3 length equals 13 residues. V lost 7 bases and J lost 6, with 17 bases in between. Germline lookup yields CDR1 GTSNPN and CDR2 SVGIG (reference sequence). In DNA, the CDR3 is TGTGCCTCAGGTGGAGGGACCGCGGATACGCAGTATTTT. This encodes CASGGGTADTQYF.

This chain joins TRBV6-2 or TRBV6-3 and TRBJ1-5; perhaps TRBD1 as D (6 bases). The germline V and J ends were trimmed by 5 bases and 2 bases, with 16 bases remaining between them. Germline V gene lookup returns CDR1 MNHEY and CDR2 SVGEGT. The CDR3 loop spans 16 amino acids. The CDR3 here is CASSKRGGSGNQPQHF. The CDR3 DNA follows: TGTGCCAGCAGTAAGAGGGGGGGCTCGGGCAATCAGCCCCAGCATTTT.

The chain recombines TRBV9 with TRBJ2-1, with TRBD2 matching 11 bases. Germline lookup yields CDR1 SGDLS and CDR2 YYNGEE. This CDR3 region has 15 residues. Germline trimming cut 3 bases from V and 2 bases from J; bases unmatched to any gene: 1. Here the CDR3 reads CASSASGRTYNEQFF. CDR3 DNA: TGTGCCAGCAGCGCTAGCGGGAGGACCTACAATGAGCAGTTCTTC.

The chain employs TRBV19 and TRBJ1-1; TRBD1 matches 8 bases. Germline CDR1 LNHDA, CDR2 SQIVND (reference sequence). The CDR3 totals 13 residues. J was trimmed by 6 bases and V by 4 bases; bases with no gene match: 4. CDR3 amino acids: CASSNRGFAEAFF. CDR3 nucleotide sequence: TGTGCCAGTAGTAACAGGGGGTTCGCTGAAGCTTTCTTT.